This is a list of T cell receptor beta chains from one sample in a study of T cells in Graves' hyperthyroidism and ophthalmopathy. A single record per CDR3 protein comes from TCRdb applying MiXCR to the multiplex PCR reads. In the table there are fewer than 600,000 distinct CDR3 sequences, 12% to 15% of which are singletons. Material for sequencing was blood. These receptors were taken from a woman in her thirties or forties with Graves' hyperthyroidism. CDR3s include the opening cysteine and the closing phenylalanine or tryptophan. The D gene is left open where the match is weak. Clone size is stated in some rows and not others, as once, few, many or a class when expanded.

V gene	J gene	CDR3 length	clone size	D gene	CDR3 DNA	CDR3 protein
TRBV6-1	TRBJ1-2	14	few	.	TGTGCCAGCAGTGAAGGTCTTCAGGGTGATGGCTACACCTTC	CASSEGLQGDGYTF
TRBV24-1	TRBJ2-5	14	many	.	TGTGCCACCAGTGAAACCGGGATTAAAGAGACCCAGTACTTC	CATSETGIKETQYF
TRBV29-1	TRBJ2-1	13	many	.	TGCAGCGTTCGACAGGGAGGGGACAATGAGCAGTTCTTC	CSVRQGGDNEQFF
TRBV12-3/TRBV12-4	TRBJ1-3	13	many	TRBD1	TGTGCCAGCAGCGGGACAGGAAGAAACACCATATATTTT	CASSGTGRNTIYF
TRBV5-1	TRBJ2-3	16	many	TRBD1	TGCGCCAGCAGCCCTCCGGCAGGGGGCGGTTATTATACGCAGTATTTT	CASSPPAGGGYYTQYF
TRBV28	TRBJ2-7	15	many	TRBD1	TGTGCCAGCAGTTTAGGGGACAGGGTGACACGCGAGCAGTACTTC	CASSLGDRVTREQYF
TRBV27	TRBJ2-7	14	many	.	TGTGCCAGCAGTTCCTTCGACAGCTCCTACGAGCAGTACTTC	CASSSFDSSYEQYF
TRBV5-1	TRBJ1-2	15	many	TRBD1	TGCGCCAGCAGCGCCGGACAGGGGACTAACTATGGCTACACCTTC	CASSAGQGTNYGYTF
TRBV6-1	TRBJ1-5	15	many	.	TGTGCCAGCAGTGAAGCCAGCAGCTGGAATCAGCCCCAGCATTTT	CASSEASSWNQPQHF
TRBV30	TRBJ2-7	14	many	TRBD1	TGTGCCTGGAGTGGGGGACAGGGGTTCTACGAGCAGTACTTC	CAWSGGQGFYEQYF
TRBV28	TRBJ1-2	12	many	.	TGTGCCAGCAGTGAGAGGGGATCCGGCTACACCTTC	CASSERGSGYTF
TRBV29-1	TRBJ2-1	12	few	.	TGCAGCGCGGACCGTGGGTACAATGAGCAGTTCTTC	CSADRGYNEQFF
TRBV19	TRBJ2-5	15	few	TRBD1	TGTGCCAGTAGTTCATCGGGACAGGTTTGGGAGACCCAGTACTTC	CASSSSGQVWETQYF
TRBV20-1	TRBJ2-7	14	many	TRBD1	TGCAGTGCGGGCCCGGGACAGGGGTACTACGAGCAGTACTTC	CSAGPGQGYYEQYF
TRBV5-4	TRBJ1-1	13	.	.	TGTGCCAGCACCCAAAAGGGAGCCCTTGAAGCTTTCTTT	CASTQKGALEAFF
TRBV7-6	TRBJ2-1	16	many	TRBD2	TGTGCCAGCAGACTGACTAGCGATAGCTCCTACAATGAGCAGTTCTTC	CASRLTSDSSYNEQFF